This T cell receptor (beta chain) stems from a study of vaccination effects on CD4 cells after COVID-19. Turning to this clone: Its antigen remains unknown.

Within the ViraFEST assay, antigen-specific CD4+ T cells underwent expansion with viral peptide pools prior to sequencing. An approximately nine-day culture period preceded the isolation of CD4+ T cells. Two doses of either BNT162b2 or mRNA-1273 were given to each participant. Only in-frame clones appear in the TCRdb table, and some are missing; sequencing was by immunoSEQ multiplex PCR. The sample consists of under 35,000 clones, approximately 68% of them appearing once. This receptor was obtained from a human donor who received a COVID-19 vaccine. Sequencing used CD4+ T cells from PBMCs cultured with SARS-CoV-2 spike peptides, obtained after COVID-19 vaccination.

DNA of the CDR3: TGTGCCAGCAGCCGCCGGACAGGGGCCGCCCCTTATGGCTACACCTTC. Translating it yields CASSRRTGAAPYGYTF. V and J are TRBV3-1 (or the pseudogene TRBV3-2) and TRBJ1-2, with 9 bases matching TRBD1. This CDR3 has 16 amino acids. Looked up from germline, CDR1 is LGHDT and CDR2 is YNNKEL (reference sequence). Trimming at V came to 4 bases and at J to 5 bases, leaving 11 bases not matched to a gene.